This is a list of T cell receptor beta chains from one sample in a study of CD8+ T cells in alopecia areata. Libraries were prepared by immunoSEQ multiplex PCR; TCRdb keeps only in-frame clonotypes and omits some of them. Altogether 25,000 to 35,000 clones are present, less than 75% being singletons, with the ten largest covering under 20%. The material sequenced was NKG2D-high CD8+ T cells sorted from blood. The receptors shown here come from a human donor with alopecia areata. CDR3s include the opening cysteine and the closing phenylalanine or tryptophan. The order of the fields is J gene, V gene, D gene, clone size, CDR3 protein, CDR3 DNA. D genes are given only for firm matches. Part of the rows lack a size; the others show once, few, many or a class for expanded clones.

TRBJ2-1 | TRBV27 | - | - | CASSLSTEYEQFF | TGTGCCAGCAGTTTATCGACAGAGTATGAGCAGTTCTTC
TRBJ2-6 | TRBV15 | - | medium-sized | CATSRVPGSGANVLTF | TGTGCCACCAGCAGAGTGCCCGGATCCGGGGCCAACGTCCTGACTTTC
TRBJ2-7 | TRBV29-1 | - | - | CSVGATHSYEQYF | TGCAGCGTTGGGGCGACACACTCCTACGAGCAGTACTTC
TRBJ2-7 | TRBV4-1 | TRBD1 | few | CASSQWVGQGYEQYF | TGCGCCAGCAGCCAATGGGTAGGACAGGGCTACGAGCAGTACTTC
TRBJ2-5 | TRBV7-9 | TRBD2 | - | CASSHIRGTSGSEGETQYF | TGTGCCAGCAGCCACATCCGGGGGACTAGCGGGTCGGAGGGAGAGACCCAGTACTTC
TRBJ1-2 | TRBV4-2 | - | - | CASSQDRATAYGYTF | TGTGCCAGCAGCCAAGATAGAGCAACAGCCTATGGCTACACCTTC
TRBJ2-3 | TRBV13 | TRBD2 | - | CASSSGTSKTTDTQYF | TGTGCCAGCAGTTCCGGGACTAGCAAAACCACAGATACGCAGTATTTT
TRBJ2-1 | TRBV7-9 | TRBD1 | - | CASSLGTGGDEQFF | TGTGCCAGCAGCTTAGGGACAGGGGGCGATGAGCAGTTCTTC
TRBJ2-1 | TRBV4-1 | TRBD2 | - | CASSRTAGGSYNEQFF | TGCGCCAGCAGCCGAACAGCGGGGGGATCCTACAATGAGCAGTTCTTC
TRBJ2-7 | TRBV19 | TRBD1 | - | CASSISGTGASEQYF | TGTGCCAGTAGTATTTCCGGGACAGGGGCTTCCGAGCAGTACTTC
TRBJ2-7 | TRBV4-2 | - | - | CASSQAAGYEQYF | TGTGCCAGCAGCCAAGCGGCGGGGTACGAGCAGTACTTC
TRBJ1-1 | TRBV4-1 | - | few | CASSHKQANTEAFF | TGCGCCAGCAGCCATAAACAGGCTAACACTGAAGCTTTCTTT
TRBJ2-1 | TRBV4-3 | - | few | CASSQDVWSSYNEQFF | TGCGCCAGCAGCCAAGACGTCTGGAGCTCCTACAATGAGCAGTTCTTC
TRBJ1-5 | TRBV6-6 | - | - | CASSSQGNQPQHF | TGTGCCAGCTCTAGCCAGGGCAATCAGCCCCAGCATTTT
TRBJ2-3 | TRBV10-2 | TRBD2 | - | CASSSGTSGRTDTQYF | TGCGCCAGCAGTTCCGGGACTAGCGGGAGAACAGATACGCAGTATTTT
TRBJ2-2 | TRBV6-4 | TRBD1 | - | CASSGDSATGELFF | TGTGCCAGCAGTGGGGACAGCGCCACCGGGGAGCTGTTTTTT
TRBJ1-1 | TRBV29-1 | - | - | CSVELGQLNTEAFF | TGCAGCGTTGAACTGGGGCAGTTGAACACTGAAGCTTTCTTT
TRBJ2-7 | TRBV19 | - | medium-sized | CASSFSLAGTLAYEQYF | TGTGCCAGTAGTTTTTCTCTTGCCGGGACACTCGCCTACGAGCAGTACTTC
TRBJ2-7 | TRBV28 | - | few | CASSFSFRPYEQYF | TGTGCCAGCAGTTTCTCATTTCGTCCCTACGAGCAGTACTTC
TRBJ2-3 | TRBV9 | TRBD2 | once | CASSTGLAGGTDTQYF | TGTGCCAGCAGCACCGGACTAGCGGGGGGAACAGATACGCAGTATTTT
TRBJ2-1 | TRBV5-1 | - | - | CASSLFGLFNEQFF | TGCGCCAGCAGCTTATTCGGACTCTTCAATGAGCAGTTCTTC
TRBJ2-7 | TRBV27 | - | - | CASSLGHTYEQYF | TGTGCCAGCAGTTTGGGTCACACCTACGAGCAGTACTTC
TRBJ2-7 | TRBV6-5 | - | once | CASSPTEVYEQYF | TGTGCCAGCAGTCCGACAGAAGTCTACGAGCAGTACTTC
TRBJ2-1 | TRBV30 | - | - | CAWSVRTASYNEQFF | TGTGCCTGGAGTGTGAGGACAGCAAGCTACAATGAGCAGTTCTTC
TRBJ2-3 | TRBV18 | TRBD1 | few | CASSRQDRAADTQYF | TGTGCCAGCTCACGTCAGGACAGGGCGGCAGATACGCAGTATTTT
TRBJ1-2 | TRBV7-9 | - | few | CASSSSYSEDNYGYTF | TGTGCCAGCAGCTCATCATACAGCGAAGATAACTATGGCTACACCTTC
TRBJ2-1 | TRBV27 | - | - | CASSQRLNEQFF | TGTGCCAGCAGTCAAAGACTGAATGAGCAGTTCTTC
TRBJ2-6 | TRBV13 | - | - | CASSLGGSGANVLTF | TGTGCCAGCAGCTTAGGTGGCTCTGGGGCCAACGTCCTGACTTTC